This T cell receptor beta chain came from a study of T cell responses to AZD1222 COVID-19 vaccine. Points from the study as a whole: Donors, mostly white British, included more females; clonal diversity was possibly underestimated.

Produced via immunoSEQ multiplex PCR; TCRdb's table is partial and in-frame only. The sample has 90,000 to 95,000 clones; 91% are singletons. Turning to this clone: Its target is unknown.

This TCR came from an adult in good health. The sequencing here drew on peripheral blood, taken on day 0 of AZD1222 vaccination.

The CDR3 reads CASSPGRKAYEQYF. CDR3 bases: TGTGCCAGCAGCCCCGGTAGGAAGGCCTACGAGCAGTACTTC. V and J are TRBV7-2 and TRBJ2-7, with unresolved D. The germline V gene encodes CDR1 SGHTA and CDR2 FQGNSA. The V end was cut by 5 bases, the J end by 2 bases, with 13 bases between. The length of the CDR3 is 14 residues. The full variable domain, its missing parts supplied by reference TRBV7-2 and TRBJ2-7, is GAGVSQSPSNKVTEKGKDVELRCDPISGHTALYWYRQSLGQGLEFLIYFQGNSAPDKSGLPSDRFSAERTGGSVSTLTIQRTQQEDSAVYLCASSPGRKAYEQYFGPGTRLTVT.